This T cell receptor beta chain was documented in a study of T-cell reconstitution after alpha-beta-depleted transplantation in children. Study-wide points: Several hundred expanded graft clones reportedly supplied alpha-beta T cells about two months after transplant. Several patients had high TCRbeta diversity at day 60; it came from surviving recipient T cells and thymic progenitors. Hyperexpanded clones declined; after one year, newly produced T cells mostly supplied diversity.

This clonotype turned up a few times. As yet, its antigen is unknown. Unique molecular identifiers were used to barcode this TCRbeta library. TCRdb analysed the PCR reads with MiXCR anew, one entry per CDR3 protein. The sample contains under 750,000 distinct CDR3 sequences, roughly 23% of which appear only once. The CDR3 consists of 14 residues. J gave up 0 bases and V 5 bases, and 2 bases lay outside the gene matches. CDR1 and CDR2 from the germline V gene are SEHNR and FQNEAQ (reference sequence). The TCR was taken from a boy in the first two years of life who had a stem cell transplant for acute myeloid leukemia, so the T cells may come from the graft donor. The rearrangement links TRBV7-9 to TRBJ2-7, with 9 bases that match TRBD2. The sample was PBMCs, mostly from graft donor cells, taken 360 days after TCRalphabeta/CD19-depleted stem cell transplant. In nucleotides, the CDR3 is TGTGCCAGCAGCACGACTAGCGGCTCCTACGAGCAGTACTTC. It is translated as CASSTTSGSYEQYF.